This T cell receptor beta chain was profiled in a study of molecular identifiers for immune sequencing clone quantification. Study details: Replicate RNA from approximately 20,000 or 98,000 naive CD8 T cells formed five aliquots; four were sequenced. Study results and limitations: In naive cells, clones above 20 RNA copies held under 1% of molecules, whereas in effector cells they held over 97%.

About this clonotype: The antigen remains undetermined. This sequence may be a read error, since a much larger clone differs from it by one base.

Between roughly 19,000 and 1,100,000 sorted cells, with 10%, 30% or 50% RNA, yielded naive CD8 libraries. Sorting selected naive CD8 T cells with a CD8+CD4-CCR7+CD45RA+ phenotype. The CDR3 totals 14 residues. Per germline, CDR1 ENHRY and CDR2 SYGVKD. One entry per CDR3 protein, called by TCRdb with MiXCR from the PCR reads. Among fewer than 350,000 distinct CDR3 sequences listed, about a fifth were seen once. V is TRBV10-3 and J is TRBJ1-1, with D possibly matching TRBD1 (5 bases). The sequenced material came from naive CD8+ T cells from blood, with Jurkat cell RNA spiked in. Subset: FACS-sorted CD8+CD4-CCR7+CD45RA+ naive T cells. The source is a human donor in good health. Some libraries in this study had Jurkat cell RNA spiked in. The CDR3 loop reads CAISESGANIEAFF. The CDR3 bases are TGTGCCATCAGTGAGTCAGGGGCAAACATTGAAGCTTTCTTT.